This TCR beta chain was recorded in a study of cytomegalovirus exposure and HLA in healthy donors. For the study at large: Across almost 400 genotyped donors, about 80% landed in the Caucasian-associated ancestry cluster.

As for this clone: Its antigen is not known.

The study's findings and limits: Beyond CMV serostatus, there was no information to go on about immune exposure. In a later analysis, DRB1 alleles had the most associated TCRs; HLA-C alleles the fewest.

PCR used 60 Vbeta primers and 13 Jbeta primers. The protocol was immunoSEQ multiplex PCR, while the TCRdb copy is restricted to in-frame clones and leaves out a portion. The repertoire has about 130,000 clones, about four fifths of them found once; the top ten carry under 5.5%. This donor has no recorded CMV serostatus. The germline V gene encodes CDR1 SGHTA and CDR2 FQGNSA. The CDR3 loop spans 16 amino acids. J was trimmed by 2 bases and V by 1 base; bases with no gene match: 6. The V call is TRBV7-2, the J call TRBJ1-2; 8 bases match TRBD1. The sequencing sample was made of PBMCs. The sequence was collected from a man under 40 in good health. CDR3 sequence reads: CASSLGLGQENYGYTF. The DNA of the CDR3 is TGTGCCAGCAGCTTAGGTCTGGGACAGGAGAACTATGGCTACACCTTC.